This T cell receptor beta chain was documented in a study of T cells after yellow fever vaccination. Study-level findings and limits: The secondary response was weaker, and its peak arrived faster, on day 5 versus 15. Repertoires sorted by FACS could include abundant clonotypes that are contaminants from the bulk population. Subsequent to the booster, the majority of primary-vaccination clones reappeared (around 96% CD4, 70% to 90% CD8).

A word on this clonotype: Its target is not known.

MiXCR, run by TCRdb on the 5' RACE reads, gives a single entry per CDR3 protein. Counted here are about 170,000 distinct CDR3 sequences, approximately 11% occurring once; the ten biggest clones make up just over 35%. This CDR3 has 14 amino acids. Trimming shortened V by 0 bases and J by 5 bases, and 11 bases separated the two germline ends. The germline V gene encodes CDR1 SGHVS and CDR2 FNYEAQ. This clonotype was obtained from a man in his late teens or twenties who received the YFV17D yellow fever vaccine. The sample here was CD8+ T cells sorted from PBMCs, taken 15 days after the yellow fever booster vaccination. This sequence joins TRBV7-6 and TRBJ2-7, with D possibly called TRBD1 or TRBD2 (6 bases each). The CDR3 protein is CASSLAGGLDEQYF. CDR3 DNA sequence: TGTGCCAGCAGCTTAGCGGGGGGCCTAGACGAGCAGTACTTC.